This TCR beta chain stems from a study of vaccination and CD4 T cells after COVID-19. Study findings and constraints: Convalescent participants were relatively few, and none had early post-infection timepoints studied.

Regarding treatment: roughly 10-day PBMC culture with coronavirus spike peptide pools or control peptides (ViraFEST assay). Germline lookup yields CDR1 MNHEY and CDR2 SVGEGT. This CDR3 is 18 amino acids long. The Oncomine TCR Beta short-read assay sequenced DNA from cultured CD4+ T cells. One entry per CDR3 protein results from TCRdb running MiXCR on the PCR reads. The sample holds about 15,000 distinct CDR3 sequences, 73% seen once. This clonotype was recorded a few times. Its cognate antigen is unknown. Specimen: CD4+ T cells from blood, cultured in vitro. The J gene is TRBJ2-1, the V gene TRBV6-2 or TRBV6-3, with TRBD2 matching over 7 bases. The J call may be wrong; the DNA end is better matched by TRBJ2-7. This receptor was identified in a human donor who had recovered from COVID-19. The CDR3 DNA follows: TGTGCCAGCAGTTCGTGGGGAAGCGGGAAAGTCGTGGCAGACGAGCAGTACTTC. Residues: CASSSWGSGKVVADEQYF.